This TCR beta chain is from a study of cytomegalovirus exposure and HLA in healthy donors. Looking at the study overall: Later analysis reported that the approximately 110 validation repertoires shared the platform of the approximately 670 first-cohort repertoires. Study-wide results and limits: TCR clusters originating in the first cohort tended to co-occur in the approximately 130 validation repertoires, according to a later analysis.

About this clone: Its antigen is not known.

Germline V gene sequence: CDR1 KGHSH, CDR2 LQKENI. With V trimmed by 3 bases and J by 2 bases, 9 bases remained unmatched. The CDR3 length is 16 residues. Assay: immunoSEQ multiplex PCR; the TCRdb copy retains only in-frame clones and omits some. Of about 88,000 clones listed, roughly 96% are singletons. The V gene is TRBV18, the J gene TRBJ1-2; the match to TRBD1 covers 7 bases. This TCR was recovered from a man between 18 and 29 years old in good health and CMV-seronegative. Sequencing was performed on PBMCs. The CDR3 nucleotides read TGTGCCAGCTCACCTCCTACTACAGGGGCGAACTATGGCTACACCTTC. It codes for CASSPPTTGANYGYTF.